These 21 T cell receptor beta chains share one sample of origin, sequenced in a study of cytomegalovirus exposure and HLA in healthy donors. With 60 Vbeta and 13 Jbeta primers, the PCR was carried out. TCRdb's copy holds only in-frame clones and misses some; the assay was immunoSEQ multiplex PCR. The sample lists more than 140,000 clones; about 64% were seen once. Material for sequencing was PBMCs. All receptors derive from a woman in her 30s in good health and CMV-seropositive.

This clone was seen a single time. The rearrangement uses TRBV18 and TRBJ2-2, with D uncertain. The germline V gene has CDR1 KGHSH and CDR2 LQKENI. The CDR3 covers 13 residues. The V gene lost 3 bases and the J gene lost 6 bases, with 8 bases spanning the gap. The CDR3: CASSPPGSGELFF. The CDR3 nucleotides read TGTGCCAGCTCACCTCCAGGCTCCGGGGAGCTGTTTTTT.

This rearrangement joins TRBV2 to TRBJ1-2, with a weak D call TRBD1 (6 bases). There are 14 residues in the CDR3. V lost 8 bases, J lost 4 bases, and 17 bases lay in between. Germline V gene data show CDR1 as SNHLY and CDR2 as FYNNEI. The CDR3 DNA reads TGTGCCAGCGGGGGTGAAGGGGGTCCCTATGGCTACACCTTC. Translated, it gives CASGGEGGPYGYTF.

This clone has only one observation. This chain links TRBV18 with TRBJ1-2; a possible D gene is TRBD1 (5 bases). Trimming removed 5 bases from V and 6 bases from J, with 10 bases in between. The CDR3 is 12 residues long. Germline assignment: CDR1 KGHSH and CDR2 LQKENI. The CDR3 DNA reads as TGTGCCAGCTCAGGGGGACTTAATGGCTACACCTTC. It codes for CASSGGLNGYTF.

The chain uses TRBV6-1 and TRBJ2-7; the D gene is possibly TRBD1 (6 bases). Per germline, CDR1 MNHNS and CDR2 SASEGT. This CDR3 is built from 12 residues. Trimming cost V 11 bases and J 2 bases, with 13 bases left between them. DNA of the CDR3: TGTGCCGGGGGCGGACTGACCTACGAGCAGTACTTC. Its translation is CAGGGLTYEQYF.

This clone was counted a few times. J is TRBJ2-1 and V is TRBV7-2; D unresolved. The V end lost 10 bases, the J end lost 1 base, and 17 bases lay between the germline ends. Per the germline V gene, CDR1 is SGHTA and CDR2 is FQGNSA. This CDR3 spans 15 amino acids. The CDR3 DNA is TGTGCCACTTCCAAAATAGCAGATTCCTACAATGAGCAGTTCTTC. This sequence encodes CATSKIADSYNEQFF.

V is TRBV14 and J is TRBJ2-2; tentative D call: TRBD1 (6 bases). V was shortened by 0 bases and J by 5 bases, with 7 bases between the two germline ends. Germline assignment: CDR1 SGHDN and CDR2 FVKESK. CDR3 length equals 14 residues. This chain's CDR3 is CASSQDRGTGELFF. The CDR3 DNA reads as TGTGCCAGCAGCCAAGACAGGGGAACCGGGGAGCTGTTTTTT.

V usage is TRBV5-4 and J usage is TRBJ2-7, with 9 bases that match TRBD1. The CDR3 length is 16 residues. Germline CDR1 reads SGHNT; CDR2 reads YYREEE (reference sequence). V shed 3 bases and J 8 bases; nucleotides not matched to a gene: 15. The CDR3 nucleotides are TGTGCCAGCAGCTCCGTTTCCGGGACAGGGTTAAGTAAGCAGTACTTC. Translating gives CASSSVSGTGLSKQYF.

The chain carries TRBV4-1 and TRBJ1-1; D may be TRBD1 (6 bases). Germline V gene sequence: CDR1 MGHRA, CDR2 YSYEKL. The V gene lost 3 bases and the J gene lost 6 bases, with 17 bases spanning the gap. The CDR3 extends over 15 amino acids. In DNA, the CDR3 is TGCGCCAGCAGCCATTCCCCAGGGGCGAGGGCTGAAGCTTTCTTT. Translation gives CASSHSPGARAEAFF.

This rearrangement joins TRBV5-8 to TRBJ1-2, with D uncertain. CDR1 and CDR2 from the germline V gene are SGHTS and YDEGEE. This CDR3 is 11 amino acids long. V was pared by 0 bases and J by 9 bases, with 6 bases between. CDR3 protein: CASSLVNRYTF. CDR3 bases: TGTGCCAGCAGCTTGGTAAATCGCTACACCTTC. Full variable domain (missing parts from reference TRBV5-8 and TRBJ1-2): EAGVTQSPTHLIKTRGQQATLRCSPISGHTSVYWYQQALGLGLQFLLWYDEGEERNRGNFPPRFSGRQFPNYSSELNVNALELEDSALYLCASSLVNRYTFGSGTRLTVV.

The chain is built from TRBV6-5 and TRBJ1-5; 8 bases line up with TRBD1. The trim removed 5 bases at V and 4 bases at J, leaving 4 bases unmatched. The CDR3 length is 14 residues. The germline CDR1 and CDR2 sequences are MNHEY and SVGAGI. The CDR3 protein is CASSADRANQPQHF. CDR3 DNA: TGTGCCAGCAGTGCGGACAGGGCGAATCAGCCCCAGCATTTT.

The chain carries TRBV5-1 and TRBJ1-4; 11 bases fit TRBD1. V shed 0 bases and J 7 bases; nucleotides not matched to a gene: 2. Germline V CDR1 and CDR2: SGHRS, YFSETQ. The CDR3 totals 15 residues. The CDR3 loop is CASSLDGTGGEKLFF. The CDR3 DNA sequence: TGCGCCAGCAGCTTGGATGGGACAGGGGGTGAAAAACTGTTTTTT. Combining the CDR3 with reference TRBV5-1 and TRBJ1-4 gives the whole variable domain KAGVTQTPRYLIKTRGQQVTLSCSPISGHRSVSWYQQTPGQGLQFLFEYFSETQRNKGNFPGRFSGRQFSNSRSEMNVSTLELGDSALYLCASSLDGTGGEKLFFGSGTQLSVL.

This clone was seen more than once but under ten times. The chain combines TRBV5-1 with TRBJ1-2, with 9 nucleotides matching TRBD1. Trimming took 3 bases from V and 7 from J; bases not matched to a gene: 13. CDR3 length: 16 amino acids. CDR1 is SGHRS, CDR2 YFSETQ, per germline. CDR3 residues: CASSSRTDRGGGGYTF. The CDR3 DNA follows: TGCGCCAGCAGCTCGAGAACCGACAGGGGGGGAGGTGGCTACACCTTC.

The table lists this clone with a few counts. The V and J genes are TRBV4-2 and TRBJ1-3; D ambiguous. There are 13 residues in the CDR3. Germline loops: CDR1 LGHNA, CDR2 YNFKEQ. The V and J ends lost 0 bases and 4 bases respectively, with 4 bases between them. Written as DNA, the CDR3 is TGTGCCAGCAGCCAAGATATGGGAAACACCATATATTTT. The encoded protein is CASSQDMGNTIYF.

The chain carries TRBV19 and TRBJ2-3, with 12 bases identical to TRBD2. V lost 3 bases, J lost 3 bases, and 4 bases stayed unmatched. This CDR3 is built from 16 residues. Germline CDR1 is LNHDA and CDR2 is SQIVND (reference sequence). The CDR3 region is CASSIGLAGGTDTQYF. CDR3 nucleotide sequence: TGTGCCAGTAGTATTGGGCTAGCGGGGGGGACAGATACGCAGTATTTT.

CDR3 DNA: TGCGCCAGCAGCTGGGGGGACAGGGGTGAGACCCAGTACTTC. Its translation is CASSWGDRGETQYF. J is TRBJ2-5 and V is TRBV5-1; 10 nucleotides align to TRBD1. Trimming removed 3 bases from V and 5 bases from J; junction bases left unmatched: 4. CDR3 size: 14 residues. Germline CDR1 reads SGHRS; CDR2 reads YFSETQ.

There are a few counts of this clone. The chain links TRBV6-1 to TRBJ1-2; no reliable D call. The length of the CDR3 is 13 residues. Germline V gene lookup returns CDR1 MNHNS and CDR2 SASEGT. V dropped 6 bases and J dropped 8 bases, with 16 bases sitting between them. CDR3 in DNA: TGTGCCAGCAGGAAGGAGTCATACATCGGCTACACCTTC. Residues: CASRKESYIGYTF.

V is TRBV7-2 and J is TRBJ1-2; 7 nucleotides agree with TRBD1. Germline V CDR1 and CDR2: SGHTA, FQGNSA. This CDR3 has 16 amino acids. The V and J ends lost 3 bases and 4 bases, in that order; junction bases with no gene match: 11. CDR3 nucleotide sequence: TGTGCCAGCAGCTTGGGGACAGCGGCCGTTGGCTATGGCTACACCTTC. It specifies CASSLGTAAVGYGYTF.

The CDR3 nucleotides are TGTGCCAGCTCCGGGTCTACGAACACTGAAGCTTTCTTT. Translation: CASSGSTNTEAFF. The V call is TRBV6-5, the J call TRBJ1-1; D unresolved. Trimming took 8 bases from V and 1 from J, leaving 11 bases between them. CDR3 size: 13 residues. CDR1 is MNHEY and CDR2 is SVGAGI in the germline V gene.

This clone was detected only a few times. CDR3: CATSRDRGQNANNEQFF. The CDR3 DNA follows: TGTGCCACCAGCAGAGATCGGGGACAAAACGCAAACAATGAGCAGTTCTTC. This chain uses TRBV15 with TRBJ2-1; D possibly corresponds to TRBD1 (6 bases). The CDR3 totals 17 residues. In germline, CDR1 is LNHNV, CDR2 YYDKDF (reference sequence). The V end was cut by 0 bases, the J end by 5 bases, with 17 bases between.

The genes are TRBV10-3 and TRBJ1-3; TRBD1 aligns across 10 bases. CDR1 ENHRY and CDR2 SYGVKD come from the germline V gene. The CDR3 totals 15 residues. Trimming at V came to 9 bases and at J to 1 base, leaving 6 bases not matched to a gene. The CDR3 bases are TGTGCCATAGGTAGACAGGGGGCTTCTGGAAACACCATATATTTT. It codes for CAIGRQGASGNTIYF.

The V gene is TRBV18, the J gene TRBJ1-1; a weak D match, TRBD1 (5 bases). CDR3 length: 15 residues. Germline V CDR1 and CDR2: KGHSH, LQKENI. V lost 5 bases to trimming and J lost 5 bases, with 18 bases between them. The CDR3 nucleotides are TGTGCCAGCTCAATCCAGGGTCAAGGGATGACTGAAGCTTTCTTT. The encoded protein is CASSIQGQGMTEAFF.